Sequencing of this T cell receptor (beta chain) was carried out in a study of somatic mutations in cytotoxic T cells in rheumatoid arthritis. Study details: At nearly 100% purity, some V beta antibody-stained T-cell populations were flow-sorted, and these included V beta1+ cells that were sequenced for TCRB. Broader study findings: Some patients, about an eighth of the 65, had a largest CD8+ clone that exceeded 20% of CD8+ cells. Patients with rheumatoid arthritis did not differ significantly from age-matched healthy controls in CD8+ T-cell clonality.

This clone rates as medium-sized. The antigen remains unidentified. V was pared by 1 base and J by 3 bases, with 9 bases between. In germline, CDR1 is SNHLY, CDR2 FYNNEI. This CDR3 has 14 residues. The repertoire was sequenced with immunoSEQ multiplex PCR; TCRdb's copy has only in-frame clones and lacks some. Among some 15,000 clones, more than 70% were seen once, and the ten largest hold roughly 22%. Input material: CD8+ T cells sorted from blood. The gene calls are TRBV2 and TRBJ1-2, with TRBD1 as a possible D gene (5 bases). The TCR was taken from an adult with rheumatoid arthritis. The CDR3 protein is CASSEGGTDYGYTF. CDR3 bases: TGTGCCAGCAGTGAAGGGGGGACGGACTATGGCTACACCTTC.